The 21 T cell receptor beta chains below come from one sample, sequenced in a study of cytomegalovirus exposure and HLA in healthy donors. The PCR contained 60 Vbeta and 13 Jbeta primers. Generated by immunoSEQ multiplex PCR, the TCRdb table keeps only in-frame clones and is missing some. The sample holds approximately 140,000 clones, approximately 57% seen once. The specimen sequenced was PBMCs. These TCRs come from a male donor in good health and CMV-seronegative.

J is TRBJ2-2 and V is TRBV4-1; no definite D call. The CDR3 length is 17 residues. Germline-derived CDR1 and CDR2 are MGHRA and YSYEKL. The ends were cut back, 0 bases at V and 3 bases at J, with 14 bases in the middle. The CDR3, as DNA: TGCGCCAGCAGCCAAGAGGAAGGCGGTCTTTACACCGGGGAGCTGTTTTTT. As protein: CASSQEEGGLYTGELFF.

The J gene is TRBJ1-5, the V gene TRBV2, with D tentatively TRBD1 (5 bases). This CDR3 comprises 13 residues. V lost 0 bases and J lost 9, with 9 bases in between. In germline, CDR1 is SNHLY, CDR2 FYNNEI. CDR3 region: CASSEAGQGPQHF. CDR3 in DNA: TGTGCCAGCAGTGAAGCGGGTCAGGGGCCCCAGCATTTT.

This clone has more than one count but fewer than ten. In DNA, the CDR3 is TGTGCCAGTAGTCCGACAGGACCAAGCTCCTATAATTCACCCCTCCACTTT. Protein product: CASSPTGPSSYNSPLHF. The genes are TRBV19 and TRBJ1-6; the D gene is possibly TRBD1 (6 bases). The ends were cut back, 5 bases at V and 0 bases at J, with 14 bases in the middle. Germline V gene data show CDR1 as LNHDA and CDR2 as SQIVND (reference sequence). The CDR3 runs 17 residues.

This rearrangement joins TRBV19 to TRBJ1-5; D may be TRBD1 (5 bases). Germline V CDR1 and CDR2: LNHDA, SQIVND (reference sequence). The V gene lost 3 bases and the J gene lost 0 bases, with 15 bases spanning the gap. CDR3 size: 17 residues. As DNA, the CDR3 is TGTGCCAGTAGTATCTACAGTGGGGGGAATAGCAATCAGCCCCAGCATTTT. Translated, it gives CASSIYSGGNSNQPQHF.

The chain employs TRBV6-5 and TRBJ1-5, with 8 bases aligning to TRBD1. Germline CDR1 is MNHEY and CDR2 is SVGAGI. V gave up 10 bases and J gave up 4 bases; unmatched junction bases: 9. The CDR3 runs to 14 residues. CDR3 nucleotides: TGTGCCACCCGACAGGGGAATTATAATCAGCCCCAGCATTTT. Translation: CATRQGNYNQPQHF.

The rearrangement links TRBV5-4 to TRBJ2-5; TRBD2 matches at 7 bases. The assigned J gene may be wrong: the sequence end matches TRBJ2-7 better. The CDR3 totals 16 residues. The germline gives CDR1 SGHNT, CDR2 YYREEE (reference sequence). The DNA of the CDR3 is TGTGCCAGCAGCCCGCTGGGAGGGGCAGGCTCCTACGAGCAGTACTTC. It encodes CASSPLGGAGSYEQYF.

The chain joins TRBV4-3 to TRBJ2-7; tentatively, D is TRBD1 (6 bases). Trimming cost V 0 bases and J 1 base, with 13 bases left between them. Germline CDR1 and CDR2: LGHNA and YSLEER. This CDR3 is 16 amino acids long. The chain's CDR3 is CASSQEANRVSYEQYF. CDR3 nucleotide sequence: TGCGCCAGCAGCCAAGAGGCGAACAGGGTGTCCTACGAGCAGTACTTC.

This clone appeared a few times. V gene TRBV18 combines with J gene TRBJ2-3; weak D call: TRBD2 (5 bases). CDR3 length equals 14 residues. The germline gives CDR1 KGHSH, CDR2 LQKENI. Trimming removed 3 bases from V and 2 bases from J, with 9 bases in between. DNA for the CDR3: TGTGCCAGCTCACCGGACTTCGACACAGATACGCAGTATTTT. Translation gives CASSPDFDTDTQYF. Looking up the rest from reference TRBV18 and TRBJ2-3 gives the full variable domain: NAGVMQNPRHLVRRRGQEARLRCSPMKGHSHVYWYRQLPEEGLKFMVYLQKENIIDESGMPKERFSAEFPKEGPSILRIQQVVRGDSAAYFCASSPDFDTDTQYFGPGTRLTVL.

In the case of this clone: This specimen includes other DNA sequences encoding the same CDR3. The chain employs TRBV7-8 and TRBJ2-1; D is unresolved. Per the germline V gene, CDR1 is SGHVS and CDR2 is FQNEAQ. This CDR3 has 14 amino acids. V lost 0 bases to trimming and J lost 4 bases, with 7 bases between them. The CDR3 loop reads CASSLASLYNEQFF. CDR3 DNA sequence: TGTGCCAGCAGCTTAGCCTCTCTATACAATGAGCAGTTCTTC.

V and J are TRBV19 and TRBJ1-2, with TRBD1 as a possible D gene (5 bases). The CDR3 consists of 14 residues. V gave up 5 bases and J gave up 5 bases, with 15 bases separating them. Looked up from germline, CDR1 is LNHDA and CDR2 is SQIVND (reference sequence). The CDR3 sequence: CASSSGDSLYGYTF. CDR3 nucleotide sequence: TGTGCCAGTAGTTCGGGGGACTCTCTATATGGCTACACCTTC. The complete variable domain, with remaining parts taken from reference TRBV19 and TRBJ1-2, reads DGGITQSPKYLFRKEGQNVTLSCEQNLNHDAMYWYRQDPGQGLRLIYYSQIVNDFQKGDIAEGYSVSREKKESFPLTVTSAQKNPTAFYLCASSSGDSLYGYTFGSGTRLTVV.

The V and J genes are TRBV10-3 and TRBJ2-3, with 10 bases fitting TRBD2. CDR1 and CDR2 (germline): ENHRY, SYGVKD. V shed 4 bases and J 3 bases; nucleotides not matched to a gene: 10. This CDR3 comprises 17 residues. This CDR3 reads CAISAHQSGGGTDTQYF. The CDR3 nucleotides are TGTGCCATCAGTGCACACCAAAGCGGGGGGGGGACAGATACGCAGTATTTT.

The chain is built from TRBV4-1 and TRBJ1-2, with 8 bases aligning to TRBD1. The CDR3 sequence is 17 residues long. V lost 0 bases, J lost 4 bases, and 10 bases stayed unmatched. Per the germline V gene, CDR1 is MGHRA and CDR2 is YSYEKL. CDR3 bases: TGCGCCAGCAGCCAAGAAGTCTTACAGGGGGTAGGCTATGGCTACACCTTC. Amino acid sequence: CASSQEVLQGVGYGYTF.

This clone appeared once. The chain has TRBV6-5 and TRBJ1-4; D is undetermined. V lost 6 bases and J lost 3, with 11 bases in between. Germline assignment: CDR1 MNHEY and CDR2 SVGAGI. The CDR3 runs to 14 residues. Written as DNA, the CDR3 is TGTGCCAGCAGCCCAAGCCGGGCTAATGAAAAACTGTTTTTT. Its translation is CASSPSRANEKLFF.

V and J are TRBV2 and TRBJ1-5; 9 bases are a match to TRBD1. The germline V gene encodes CDR1 SNHLY and CDR2 FYNNEI. CDR3 length: 18 amino acids. J gave up 6 bases and V 2 bases, and 14 bases lay outside the gene matches. As DNA, the CDR3 is TGTGCCAGCAGTGAAAGGGGACAGGGCCAGGGGATTAGTCAGCCCCAGCATTTT. Translation: CASSERGQGQGISQPQHF.

Only a few counts were recorded for this clone. The chain joins TRBV7-2 to TRBJ2-2; possible D gene TRBD2, 6 bases. CDR3 length: 16 residues. V lost 4 bases and J 4 bases, leaving 16 bases between the germline ends. Looked up from germline, CDR1 is SGHTA and CDR2 is FQGNSA. The CDR3 region is CASSSLRAGITGELFF. The CDR3 nucleotides read TGTGCCAGCAGCTCACTGAGGGCGGGAATCACCGGGGAGCTGTTTTTT.

This chain links TRBV30 with TRBJ1-1; D uncertain. The CDR3 covers 11 residues. Germline V gene lookup returns CDR1 GTSNPN and CDR2 SVGIG (reference sequence). Trimming took off 4 bases at V and 5 bases at J, with 8 bases between the two ends. The CDR3 DNA sequence: TGTGCCTGGAAGAGGTTTACTGAAGCTTTCTTT. Translating it yields CAWKRFTEAFF.

This clone was counted a single time. The chain employs TRBV6-1 and TRBJ2-3; 8 bases align to TRBD2. Germline values: CDR1 MNHNS, CDR2 SASEGT. The J segment lost 9 bases and the V segment lost 5 bases, leaving 7 bases of the junction unmatched. The CDR3 sequence is 13 residues long. This CDR3 is CASSPLSGETQYF. DNA for the CDR3: TGTGCCAGCAGTCCCCTTAGCGGGGAGACGCAGTATTTT.

This chain joins TRBV5-4 and TRBJ1-5; 7 nucleotides agree with TRBD1. V was pared by 0 bases and J by 4 bases, with 10 bases of the junction left unmatched. The CDR3 sequence is 17 residues long. The germline V gene encodes CDR1 SGHNT and CDR2 YYREEE (reference sequence). This chain's CDR3 is CASSLVGGTTGNQPQHF. DNA of the CDR3: TGTGCCAGCAGCTTGGTGGGGGGAACGACAGGGAATCAGCCCCAGCATTTT. Filled out from reference TRBV5-4 and TRBJ1-5, the complete variable domain reads ETGVTQSPTHLIKTRGQQVTLRCSSQSGHNTVSWYQQALGQGPQFIFQYYREEENGRGNFPPRFSGLQFPNYSSELNVNALELDDSALYLCASSLVGGTTGNQPQHFGDGTRLSIL.

This chain connects TRBV25-1 to TRBJ2-5; TRBD1 matches at 7 bases. The DNA matches TRBJ2-7 better at its end, which makes the J call doubtful. CDR1 and CDR2 (germline): MGHDK, SYGVNS. The CDR3 is made up of 14 amino acids. CDR3 amino acids: CASSAPTGDHEQYF. The CDR3 DNA is TGTGCCAGCAGCGCACCAACAGGGGATCACGAGCAGTACTTC.

The V and J genes are TRBV25-1 and TRBJ2-7; 8 nucleotides align to TRBD1. This CDR3 comprises 12 residues. The junction had 5 bases not matched to a gene; V was cut back by 4 bases and J by 9 bases. The germline gives CDR1 MGHDK, CDR2 SYGVNS. For the CDR3, the DNA is TGTGCCAGCAGTGGAGCCGGGACAGGGCAGTACTTC. It is translated as CASSGAGTGQYF.

CDR3 DNA: TGTGCCAGCAGCGTAGGGACAGGGGGCTCTGGTGAAAAACTGTTTTTT. This sequence encodes CASSVGTGGSGEKLFF. The V and J genes are TRBV9 and TRBJ1-4; 11 bases map to TRBD1. Germline trimming cut 0 bases from V and 7 bases from J; bases unmatched to any gene: 5. CDR1 is SGDLS and CDR2 is YYNGEE in the germline V gene. CDR3 length: 16 residues.